The table lists the clone carrying this TCR beta chain with a count of one. This sample is part of a study of cytomegalovirus exposure and HLA in healthy donors. TCRdb keeps only in-frame clones here, not all; method: immunoSEQ multiplex PCR. The sample holds over 120,000 clones, around 93% seen once. From germline, CDR1 is LNHNV and CDR2 YYDKDF (reference sequence). The CDR3 runs to 16 residues. V gave up 1 base and J gave up 7 bases, with 17 bases separating them. The rearrangement links TRBV15 to TRBJ2-1; D ambiguous. The sequence was obtained from a man between 18 and 35 years old in good health and CMV-seropositive. The sequenced sample was PBMCs. The CDR3 DNA is TGTGCCACCAGCAGAGGTCCCACTCGCCTACAGAATGAGCAGTTCTTC. Protein product: CATSRGPTRLQNEQFF.